The source of this TCR beta chain is a study of control samples from healthy donors and cancer patients (dated by TCRdb to 2019 to 2021). Per the germline V gene (reference sequence), MNHNY is the CDR1 and SVGAGI is the CDR2. Counted from cysteine to phenylalanine, this CDR3 has 10 amino acids. The DNA shown is the 30-base CDR3, in frame from base 1. The germline ends are 9 bases apart after V is trimmed by 11 bases and J by 8 bases. The library was produced with the immunoSEQ multiplex PCR assay. Drawn from immuneACCESS, this table holds only the in-frame rearrangements with V and J called that TCRdb kept. Clones are partly lost; checked studies trace under half to an unresolved V gene and leave the rest unexplained. A total of about 52,000 clones appear in this sample, roughly 94% of them only once. Clones ranked in the top ten supply approximately 2.3% of the sample. Remarks on this clone: Its specific antigen is unknown. One base away there is no much larger clone; base qualities are not given.

This TCR came from a man aged 25 to 40 in good health. Recombination joined TRBV6-6 with TRBJ1-4; the D gene cannot be named for sure. Sequenced sample: blood. The sequence in DNA is TGTGCCTCACTGGGGGAAAAACTGTTTTTT. Translated, this gives CASLGEKLFF.